A single sample gave rise to the 14 T cell receptor beta chains below, sequenced in a study of regulatory T cells in long-lasting Graves disease. HTBI primers from iRepertoire and Arm-PCR of CDR3 regions yielded the TCR beta libraries. One entry per CDR3 protein results from TCRdb running MiXCR on the multiplex PCR reads. Of 200,000 to 250,000 distinct CDR3 sequences detected, 15% to 20% appear once; the ten largest clones hold 10% to 15%. Time point: newly diagnosed GD, antithyroid drugs for less than 3 months. Preparation of the TCR library used RNA extracted from PBMCs. A further study also used this sample, focusing on T cells in Graves' hyperthyroidism and ophthalmopathy.

Sequencing was performed on peripheral blood mononuclear cells (PBMCs), taken at new diagnosis, from a patient treated with antithyroid drugs. These receptor sequences come from a woman younger than 45 with Graves disease.

The rearrangement links TRBV5-5 to TRBJ1-4, with D possibly matching TRBD1 (5 bases). The CDR3 is made up of 15 amino acids. The germline CDR1 and CDR2 sequences are SGHKS and YYEKEE (reference sequence). V lost 0 bases and J 7 bases, leaving 13 bases between the germline ends. The CDR3 here is CASSLDGRGTEKLFF. CDR3 sequence (DNA): TGTGCCAGCAGCTTGGATGGGCGGGGGACTGAAAAACTGTTTTTT.

The table lists this clonotype with a few counts. One end of the junction is discordant with germline, which a read error may explain. The chain combines TRBV12-3 or TRBV12-4 with TRBJ2-7, with D hard to call. There are 15 residues in the CDR3. The CDR3 here is CACSFILSPSYEQYF. The CDR3 bases are TGTGCCTGCAGTTTCATCCTCTCCCCCTCCTACGAGCAGTACTTC.

This clonotype was observed at least ten times. The chain carries TRBV12-3 or TRBV12-4 and TRBJ2-3; D might be TRBD1 (7 bases). The CDR3 extends over 15 amino acids. V lost 1 base, J lost 3 bases, and 11 bases lay in between. CDR3 bases: TGTGCCAGCAGTTTAGGCGCAGGGGGGACAGATACGCAGTATTTT. Protein sequence: CASSLGAGGTDTQYF.

This sequence joins TRBV12-5 and TRBJ2-7; the D call may be TRBD1 or TRBD2 (5 bases each). V was shortened by 5 bases and J by 0 bases, with 11 bases between the two germline ends. Germline V CDR1 and CDR2: LGHNT, FRNRAP. This CDR3 region has 14 residues. The CDR3 here is CASGLWDGSYEQYF. The CDR3 DNA is TGTGCTAGTGGTCTATGGGACGGCTCCTACGAGCAGTACTTC.

This clonotype was detected ten times or more. The CDR3 here is CASSQGGGLADYNEQFF. The CDR3 coding sequence is TGTGCCAGCAGCCAGGGGGGGGGACTAGCGGACTACAATGAGCAGTTCTTC. The chain recombines TRBV4-2 with TRBJ2-1; 11 bases fit TRBD2. Germline assignment: CDR1 LGHNA and CDR2 YNFKEQ. V lost 3 bases to trimming and J lost 3 bases; unmatched junction nucleotides: 7. The CDR3 is made up of 17 amino acids.

There are many counts of this clonotype. The genes are TRBV5-6 and TRBJ2-3; 12 bases are shared with TRBD2. J gave up 5 bases and V 5 bases, and 0 bases lay outside the gene matches. Germline V gives CDR1 SGHDT, CDR2 YYEEEE. This CDR3 contains 13 residues. Written as DNA, the CDR3 is TGTGCCAGCAGGGGACTAGCGGGAGATACGCAGTATTTT. As protein: CASRGLAGDTQYF.

This clonotype was picked up many times. V gene TRBV10-1 combines with J gene TRBJ2-1; D remains unclear. The CDR3 runs to 13 residues. V lost 3 bases, J lost 4 bases, and 7 bases lay in between. CDR1 and CDR2 from the germline V gene are WNHNN and SYGVQD (reference sequence). The CDR3 loop reads CASSEGQYNEQFF. The CDR3, as DNA: TGCGCCAGCAGTGAAGGCCAGTACAATGAGCAGTTCTTC.

In its sample, this clonotype was seen many times. The chain couples TRBV27 to TRBJ2-4; 9 nucleotides line up with TRBD1. Germline assignment: CDR1 MNHEY and CDR2 SMNVEV (reference sequence). V lost 5 bases to trimming and J lost 3 bases; unmatched junction nucleotides: 2. The CDR3 is made up of 14 amino acids. The CDR3 spells CASSVGQGKNIQYF. The CDR3, as DNA: TGTGCCAGCAGTGTGGGACAGGGCAAAAACATTCAGTACTTC.

This clonotype was counted ten times or more. The gene calls are TRBV12-3 or TRBV12-4 and TRBJ2-7; 13 nucleotides line up with TRBD2. CDR3 length equals 16 residues. The ends lost 8 bases at V and 1 base at J; junction bases unmatched: 8. The CDR3 nucleotides are TGTGCCAGCTCACCTTGGACTAGCGGGAGTTCCTACGAGCAGTACTTC. This encodes CASSPWTSGSSYEQYF.

This clonotype was seen at least ten times. The V call is TRBV4-1, the J call TRBJ2-1; D gene unclear. Trimming removed 0 bases from V and 7 bases from J, with 7 bases in between. This CDR3 contains 13 residues. CDR1 is MGHRA, CDR2 YSYEKL, per germline. This CDR3 is CASSQDYLNEQFF. CDR3 coding DNA: TGCGCCAGCAGCCAAGATTACCTAAATGAGCAGTTCTTC.

The rearrangement joins TRBV27 to TRBJ2-5, with 9 bases identical to TRBD1. The DNA end is a closer match to TRBJ2-1, so the J assignment may be wrong. CDR1 is MNHEY and CDR2 is SMNVEV in the germline V gene (reference sequence). The CDR3 loop spans 14 amino acids. The CDR3 DNA follows: TGTGCCAGCAGTCGATCCGACAGGGGGAATGAGCAGTTCTTC. Encoded protein: CASSRSDRGNEQFF.

This clonotype was seen a few times. A much larger clone differs by one base, so this may be a read error. This sequence joins TRBV5-1 and TRBJ1-1; 7 bases agree with TRBD1. This CDR3 comprises 14 residues. Germline values: CDR1 SGHRS, CDR2 YFSETQ. The CDR3 here is CASSRTDRNTGAFF. The CDR3 nucleotides are TGTGCCAGCAGCAGAACGGACAGGAACACTGGAGCTTTCTTT.

This clonotype was seen ten or more times. The chain joins TRBV30 to TRBJ1-5, with 8 bases fitting TRBD1. Germline lookup yields CDR1 GTSNPN and CDR2 SVGIG (reference sequence). V was pared by 3 bases and J by 4 bases, with 8 bases of the junction left unmatched. CDR3 length: 15 amino acids. CDR3 bases: TGTGCCTGGAGGATCTCAGGGGGCTGGAATCAGCCCCAGCATTTT. It is translated as CAWRISGGWNQPQHF.

This clonotype has a count of ten or more. The V gene is TRBV7-9, the J gene TRBJ1-4, with TRBD1 matching over 9 bases. Per germline, CDR1 SEHNR and CDR2 FQNEAQ (reference sequence). The V gene end was trimmed by 5 bases and the J gene end by 8 bases; junction bases not matched to a gene: 6. The CDR3 spans 14 residues. CDR3 nucleotides: TGTGCCAGCAGCGTTAATACAGGGGGCGAAAAACTGTTTTTT. Protein sequence: CASSVNTGGEKLFF.